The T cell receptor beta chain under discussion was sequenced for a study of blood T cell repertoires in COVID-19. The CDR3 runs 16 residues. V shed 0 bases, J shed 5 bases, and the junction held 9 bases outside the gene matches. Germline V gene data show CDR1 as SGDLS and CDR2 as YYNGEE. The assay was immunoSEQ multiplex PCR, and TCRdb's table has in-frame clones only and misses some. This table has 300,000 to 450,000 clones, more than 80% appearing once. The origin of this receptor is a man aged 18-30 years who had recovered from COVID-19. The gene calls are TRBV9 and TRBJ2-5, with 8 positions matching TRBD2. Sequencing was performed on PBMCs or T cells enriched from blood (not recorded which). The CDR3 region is CASSVAAFASGETQYF. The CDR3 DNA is TGTGCCAGCAGCGTAGCGGCATTTGCTAGCGGGGAGACCCAGTACTTC.